Sequencing of this T cell receptor (beta chain) was carried out in a study of blood T cell repertoires in COVID-19. Here immunoSEQ multiplex PCR was the method, and the copy in TCRdb shows in-frame clones only, minus some. The sample has approximately 180,000 clones, approximately 85% seen once. The specimen was PBMCs or T cells enriched from blood (not recorded which). The sequence was obtained from a middle-aged man who had recovered from COVID-19.

The CDR3 coding sequence is TGTGCTAGTGGCCCTACGGGGGACGAGCAGTACTTC. Protein product: CASGPTGDEQYF. The rearrangement uses TRBV12-5 and TRBJ2-7; TRBD2 might be the D (6 bases). Germline V gene lookup returns CDR1 LGHNT and CDR2 FRNRAP. Trimming left V 6 bases short and J 5 bases short, with 11 bases between. This CDR3 region has 12 residues. Supplemented by reference TRBV12-5 and TRBJ2-7, the full variable domain reads DARVTQTPRHKVTEMGQEVTMRCQPILGHNTVFWYRQTMMQGLELLAYFRNRAPLDDSGMPKDRFSAEMPDATLATLKIQPSEPRDSAVYFCASGPTGDEQYFGPGTRLTVT.